The 13 T cell receptor beta chains below all came from one sample that was sequenced in a study of PD-L1 blockade in urothelial cancer. Time point noted: pretreatment peripheral blood. Assay used: immunoSEQ multiplex PCR; TCRdb lists only in-frame clones, some missing. The sample carries about 95,000 clones, more than 75% recorded once. The sequenced sample was PBMCs, obtained around atezolizumab (anti-PD-L1) treatment. These receptors were obtained from a man aged 55 to 69 with urothelial cancer.

The chain carries TRBV15 and TRBJ1-2; the match to TRBD1 covers 8 bases. Trimming cost V 5 bases and J 5 bases; bases outside gene matches: 10. CDR3 size: 15 residues. Germline lookup yields CDR1 LNHNV and CDR2 YYDKDF (reference sequence). This chain's CDR3 is CATSPRTGTSYGYTF. The CDR3 DNA sequence: TGTGCCACCAGCCCTCGGACAGGGACTTCGTATGGCTACACCTTC. Variable domain in full (rest from reference TRBV15 and TRBJ1-2): DAMVIQNPRYQVTQFGKPVTLSCSQTLNHNVMYWYQQKSSQAPKLLFHYYDKDFNNEADTPDNFQSRRPNTSFCFLDIRSPGLGDTAMYLCATSPRTGTSYGYTFGSGTRLTVV.

The genes are TRBV30 and TRBJ2-3; 10 bases map to TRBD2. Germline lookup yields CDR1 GTSNPN and CDR2 SVGIG (reference sequence). The CDR3 is 15 amino acids. The trim removed 4 bases at V and 2 bases at J, leaving 6 bases unmatched. The CDR3 sequence is CAWTRAGGPTDTQYF. CDR3 bases: TGTGCCTGGACAAGAGCGGGAGGGCCCACAGATACGCAGTATTTT.

This chain joins TRBV29-1 and TRBJ2-7; a possible D gene is TRBD1 (6 bases). Germline CDR1 is SQVTM and CDR2 is ANQGSEA. With 6 bases removed from V and 2 bases from J, the gap between germline ends came to 11 bases. There are 12 residues in the CDR3. Here the CDR3 reads CSVQAGAYEQYF. CDR3 nucleotide sequence: TGCAGCGTCCAGGCAGGGGCCTACGAGCAGTACTTC.

The gene calls are TRBV7-8 and TRBJ1-2; 7 positions match TRBD1. The CDR3 sequence is 13 residues long. Germline V gives CDR1 SGHVS, CDR2 FQNEAQ. The trim removed 5 bases at V and 6 bases at J, leaving 6 bases unmatched. The chain's CDR3 is CASSPGTVHGYTF. The CDR3 DNA follows: TGTGCCAGCAGCCCCGGGACAGTCCATGGCTACACCTTC.

V gene TRBV6-5 combines with J gene TRBJ1-2; D not certain. Germline CDR1 reads MNHEY; CDR2 reads SVGAGI. Between the trimmed V and J ends, which lost 2 bases and 4 bases, there was a span of 11 bases. The CDR3 is 14 amino acids. The CDR3 region has the DNA TGTGCCAGCAGTTACATGGTCGAGGGCTATGGCTACACCTTC. Encoded protein: CASSYMVEGYGYTF.

CDR3 nucleotides: TGTGCCAGCAGCTGGGGACAGGGGCGAGAGACCCAGTACTTC. Its translation is CASSWGQGRETQYF. The J gene is TRBJ2-5, the V gene TRBV7-9; TRBD1 agrees at 10 bases. Germline loops: CDR1 SEHNR, CDR2 FQNEAQ (reference sequence). The CDR3 is 14 residues long. V was pared by 4 bases and J by 4 bases, with 3 bases of the junction left unmatched.

Only one count was recorded for this clone. The chain links TRBV10-3 to TRBJ2-5; 8 bases align to TRBD1. Germline CDR1 and CDR2: ENHRY and SYGVKD. The CDR3 sequence is 12 residues long. V dropped 10 bases and J dropped 1; count of bases not matched to a gene: 2. Written as DNA, the CDR3 is TGTGCCACCGGGACAGGCCAAGAGACCCAGTACTTC. This encodes CATGTGQETQYF.

This chain connects TRBV7-2 to TRBJ2-3; 12 nucleotides agree with TRBD2. CDR3 size: 15 residues. Losses at the gene ends were 3 bases for V and 12 bases for J; bases not matched to a gene: 10. Germline-derived CDR1 and CDR2 are SGHTA and FQGNSA. CDR3 sequence reads: CASSFEGLAGPQQYF. As DNA, the CDR3 is TGTGCCAGCAGCTTCGAGGGACTAGCGGGCCCCCAACAGTATTTT.

A remark on this clone: The junction shows a germline mismatch at one end, possibly a read error. The chain joins TRBV5-4 to TRBJ2-3, with TRBD2 matching over 8 bases. The CDR3 contains 15 residues. CDR1 SGHNT and CDR2 YYREEE come from the germline V gene (reference sequence). The CDR3 sequence: CATSGAGGLLDTQYF. The CDR3 DNA reads as TGTGCCACCAGCGGGGCGGGGGGACTCCTAGATACGCAGTATTTT.

As DNA, the CDR3 is TGTGCCAGCAGTGACAGGGGACAGGGGACCTACGAGCAGTACTTC. Its translation: CASSDRGQGTYEQYF. The chain recombines TRBV6-4 with TRBJ2-7, with 10 bases aligning to TRBD1. The CDR3 is 15 amino acids. Germline V gene sequence: CDR1 MRHNA, CDR2 SNTAGT. With V trimmed by 2 bases and J by 2 bases, 3 bases remained unmatched.

This chain uses TRBV5-5 with TRBJ1-1; D gene uncertain. Trimming stripped 3 bases from V and 5 bases from J, with 11 bases between. Germline values: CDR1 SGHKS, CDR2 YYEKEE (reference sequence). This CDR3 contains 13 residues. CDR3 DNA: TGTGCCAGCAGCTCATATGCGGGTACTGAAGCTTTCTTT. Amino acids: CASSSYAGTEAFF.

CDR3 DNA: TGTGCCAGCAGCCAATATGGAGCAGGGATCGAGACCCAGTACTTC. It translates to CASSQYGAGIETQYF. The V and J genes are TRBV16 and TRBJ2-5, with D perhaps TRBD1 (5 bases). This CDR3 is 15 amino acids long. Germline V gives CDR1 KGHSY, CDR2 FQNENV. Trimming removed 1 base at V and 5 bases at J, with 14 bases between.

This sequence joins TRBV11-3 and TRBJ2-1; D may be TRBD2 (5 bases). Germline CDR1 reads SGHNT; CDR2 reads YENEEA. The CDR3 consists of 13 residues. V was cut by 2 bases and J by 10 bases, with 12 bases left in between. DNA of the CDR3: TGTGCCAGCAGCTTAAATGGTCGGGGAGAGCAGTTCTTC. Its translation is CASSLNGRGEQFF.